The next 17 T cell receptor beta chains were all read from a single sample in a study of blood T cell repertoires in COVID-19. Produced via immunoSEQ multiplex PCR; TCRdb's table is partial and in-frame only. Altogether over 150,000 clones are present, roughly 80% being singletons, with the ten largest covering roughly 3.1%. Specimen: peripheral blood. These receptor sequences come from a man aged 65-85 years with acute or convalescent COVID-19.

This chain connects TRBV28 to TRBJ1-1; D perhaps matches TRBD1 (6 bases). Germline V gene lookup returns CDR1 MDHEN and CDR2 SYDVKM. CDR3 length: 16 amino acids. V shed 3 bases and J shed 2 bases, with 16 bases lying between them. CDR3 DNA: TGTGCCAGCAGTTTCAATTCAGGGGTTGGAAACACTGAAGCTTTCTTT. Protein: CASSFNSGVGNTEAFF.

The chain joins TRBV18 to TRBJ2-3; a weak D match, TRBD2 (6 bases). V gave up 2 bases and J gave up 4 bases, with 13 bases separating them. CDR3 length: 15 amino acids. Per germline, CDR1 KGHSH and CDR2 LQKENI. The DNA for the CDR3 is TGTGCCAGCTCACCAGGGTGGGAGCGGGCAGATACGCAGTATTTT. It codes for CASSPGWERADTQYF. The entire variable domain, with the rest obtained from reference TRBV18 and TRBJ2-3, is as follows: NAGVMQNPRHLVRRRGQEARLRCSPMKGHSHVYWYRQLPEEGLKFMVYLQKENIIDESGMPKERFSAEFPKEGPSILRIQQVVRGDSAAYFCASSPGWERADTQYFGPGTRLTVL.

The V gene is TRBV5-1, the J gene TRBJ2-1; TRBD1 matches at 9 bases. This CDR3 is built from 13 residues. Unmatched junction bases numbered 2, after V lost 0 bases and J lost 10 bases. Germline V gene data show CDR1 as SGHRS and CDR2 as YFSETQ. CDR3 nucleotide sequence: TGCGCCAGCAGCTTGGGACAGGGGGGCGAGCAGTTCTTC. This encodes CASSLGQGGEQFF.

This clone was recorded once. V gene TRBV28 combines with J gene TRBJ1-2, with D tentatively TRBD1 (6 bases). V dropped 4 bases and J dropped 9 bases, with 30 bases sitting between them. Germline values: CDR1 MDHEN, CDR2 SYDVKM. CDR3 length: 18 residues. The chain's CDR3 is CASSSVLQNSQGRSSYTF. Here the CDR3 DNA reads TGTGCCAGCAGTTCGGTGCTGCAAAATTCACAGGGTCGGTCAAGCTACACCTTC.

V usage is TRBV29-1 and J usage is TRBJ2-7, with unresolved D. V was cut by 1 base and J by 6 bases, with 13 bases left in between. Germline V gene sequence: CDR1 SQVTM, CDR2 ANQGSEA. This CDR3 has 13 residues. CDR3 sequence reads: CSVEALVGGEQYF. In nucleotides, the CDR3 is TGCAGCGTTGAAGCTTTGGTCGGTGGCGAGCAGTACTTC.

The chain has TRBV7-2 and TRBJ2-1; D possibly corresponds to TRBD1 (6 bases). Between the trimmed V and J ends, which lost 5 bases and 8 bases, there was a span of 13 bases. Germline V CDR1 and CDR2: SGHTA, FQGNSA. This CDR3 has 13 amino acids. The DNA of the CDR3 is TGTGCCAGCAGCGAGCAGGGGTGGGATGAGCAGTTCTTC. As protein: CASSEQGWDEQFF.

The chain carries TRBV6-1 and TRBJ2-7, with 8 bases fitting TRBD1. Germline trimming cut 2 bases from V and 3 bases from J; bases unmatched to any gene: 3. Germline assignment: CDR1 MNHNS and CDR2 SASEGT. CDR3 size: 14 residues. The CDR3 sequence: CASSENTGGYEQYF. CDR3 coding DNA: TGTGCCAGCAGTGAAAATACAGGGGGCTACGAGCAGTACTTC.

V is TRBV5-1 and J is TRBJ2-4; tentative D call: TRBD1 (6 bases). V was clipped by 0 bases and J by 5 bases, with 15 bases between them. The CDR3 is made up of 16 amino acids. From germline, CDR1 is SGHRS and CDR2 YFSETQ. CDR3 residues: CASSLEPVGGQNIQYF. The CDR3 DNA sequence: TGCGCCAGCAGCTTGGAACCCGTAGGGGGTCAAAACATTCAGTACTTC.

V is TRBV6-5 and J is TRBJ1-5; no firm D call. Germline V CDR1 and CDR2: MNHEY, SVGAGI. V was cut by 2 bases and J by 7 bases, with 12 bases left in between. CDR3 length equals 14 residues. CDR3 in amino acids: CASSYGQVEQPQHF. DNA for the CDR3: TGTGCCAGCAGTTACGGGCAGGTGGAACAGCCCCAGCATTTT.

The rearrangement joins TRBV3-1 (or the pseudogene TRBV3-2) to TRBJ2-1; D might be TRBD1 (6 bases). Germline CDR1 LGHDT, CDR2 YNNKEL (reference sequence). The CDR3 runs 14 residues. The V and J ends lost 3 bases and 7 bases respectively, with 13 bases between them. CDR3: CASSHLNQGNEQFF. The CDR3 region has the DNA TGTGCCAGCAGCCATTTAAACCAGGGGAATGAGCAGTTCTTC.

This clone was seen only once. CDR3 nucleotide sequence: TGTGCCAGCAGCTTATTAAAAGGGGGAAAAGGGGTATCCCCTGGAAACACCATATATTTT. Translating gives CASSLLKGGKGVSPGNTIYF. The chain has TRBV7-8 and TRBJ1-3; D is perhaps TRBD1 (6 bases). Germline CDR1 SGHVS, CDR2 FQNEAQ. Trimming stripped 2 bases from V and 2 bases from J, with 25 bases between. This CDR3 is built from 20 residues.

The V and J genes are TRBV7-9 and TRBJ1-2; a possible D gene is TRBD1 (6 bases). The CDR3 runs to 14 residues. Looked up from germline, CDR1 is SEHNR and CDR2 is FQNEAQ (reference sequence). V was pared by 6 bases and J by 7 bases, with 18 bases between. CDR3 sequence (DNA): TGTGCCAGCAGGTCCAACCAGGGGAATCGTGGCTACACCTTC. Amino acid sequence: CASRSNQGNRGYTF.

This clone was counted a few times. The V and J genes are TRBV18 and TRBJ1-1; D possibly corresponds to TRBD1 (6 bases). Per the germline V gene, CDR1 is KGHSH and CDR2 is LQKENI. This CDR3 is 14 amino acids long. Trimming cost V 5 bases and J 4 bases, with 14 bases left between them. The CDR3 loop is CASSMTGGGTEAFF. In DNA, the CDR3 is TGTGCCAGCTCAATGACAGGTGGCGGCACTGAAGCTTTCTTT.

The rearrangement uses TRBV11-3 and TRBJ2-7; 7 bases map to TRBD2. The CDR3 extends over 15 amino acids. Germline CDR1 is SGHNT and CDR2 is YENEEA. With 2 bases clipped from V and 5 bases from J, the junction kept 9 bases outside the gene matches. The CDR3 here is CASSLISAGLNEQYF. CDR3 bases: TGTGCCAGCAGCTTAATTTCGGCGGGACTAAACGAGCAGTACTTC.

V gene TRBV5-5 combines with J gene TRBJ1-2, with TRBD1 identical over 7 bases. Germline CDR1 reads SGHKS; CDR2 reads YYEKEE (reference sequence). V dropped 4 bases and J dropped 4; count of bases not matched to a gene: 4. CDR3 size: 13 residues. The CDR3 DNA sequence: TGTGCCAGCAGCCGAGGACAGGCCTATGGCTACACCTTC. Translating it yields CASSRGQAYGYTF.

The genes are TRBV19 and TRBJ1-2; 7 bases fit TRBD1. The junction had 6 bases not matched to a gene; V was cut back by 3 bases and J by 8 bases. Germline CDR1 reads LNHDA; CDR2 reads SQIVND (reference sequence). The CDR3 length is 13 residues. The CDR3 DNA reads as TGTGCCAGTAGTATTAGACAGGGTAAAGGCTACACCTTC. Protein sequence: CASSIRQGKGYTF.

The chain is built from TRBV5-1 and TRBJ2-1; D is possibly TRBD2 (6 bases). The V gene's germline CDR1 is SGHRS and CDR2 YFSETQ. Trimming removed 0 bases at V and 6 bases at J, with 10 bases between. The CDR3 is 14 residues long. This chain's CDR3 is CASSLAGLTNEQFF. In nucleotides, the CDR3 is TGCGCCAGCAGCTTGGCGGGACTCACCAATGAGCAGTTCTTC.